The rows below give T cell receptor beta chains drawn from one sample of a study of T cells in Graves' hyperthyroidism and ophthalmopathy. From the multiplex PCR reads, TCRdb called clonotypes with MiXCR, one entry per CDR3 protein. The table has just under 750,000 distinct CDR3 sequences, about a third seen once. The sample was blood. The receptors were gathered from a woman in her thirties or forties with Graves' hyperthyroidism. Each CDR3 is given with its conserved first and last residue. D genes are given only for firm matches. Clone size, where shown, is once, few, many, or a class for clones that have expanded.

v_gene	abundance	d_gene	j_gene	CDR3aa	CDR3nt
TRBV12-3/TRBV12-4	-	-	TRBJ2-2	CASSWGSVNTGELFF	TGTGCCAGCAGTTGGGGCTCGGTGAACACCGGGGAGCTGTTTTTT
TRBV7-9	many	-	TRBJ1-1	CASSIRDLMNTEAFF	TGTGCCAGCAGCATCCGGGATTTGATGAACACTGAAGCTTTCTTT
TRBV2	once	TRBD2	TRBJ2-3	CASSGLAGLSTDTQYF	TGTGCCAGCAGTGGACTAGCGGGATTGTCGACAGATACGCAGTATTTT
TRBV7-9	-	-	TRBJ1-4	CASIPAEKLFF	TGTGCCAGCATCCCCGCTGAAAAACTGTTTTTT
TRBV6-5	few	-	TRBJ1-3	CASSLVQASGNTIYF	TGTGCCAGCAGTTTAGTTCAGGCCTCTGGAAACACCATATATTTT
TRBV7-2	few	TRBD1	TRBJ1-4	CASSLEGAREKLFF	TGTGCCAGCAGCTTGGAGGGGGCGCGTGAAAAACTGTTTTTT
TRBV7-3	-	-	TRBJ1-6	CASSPSPWQAAFGNSPLHF	TGTGCCAGCAGCCCCTCCCCCTGGCAGGCGGCCTTTGGAAATTCACCCCTCCACTTT
TRBV28	-	-	TRBJ2-7	CASNRHDSYEQYF	TGTGCCAGCAACCGACATGACAGCTACGAGCAGTACTTC
TRBV7-2	once	-	TRBJ2-7	CTSSLVGRAGYEQYF	TGTACCAGCAGCTTGGTAGGGCGGGCAGGCTACGAGCAGTACTTC
TRBV5-5	few	TRBD1	TRBJ1-2	CASSFSDRGYGYTF	TGTGCCAGCAGCTTTTCGGACAGGGGGTATGGCTACACCTTC
TRBV7-3	-	-	TRBJ2-5	CASSFTRGLETQYF	TGTGCCAGCAGCTTCACCAGGGGCCTGGAGACCCAGTACTTC
TRBV7-2	-	TRBD2	TRBJ2-6	CASSSGGDRANVLTF	TGTGCCAGCAGCTCCGGGGGGGACAGGGCCAACGTCCTGACTTTC
TRBV7-9	-	TRBD1	TRBJ2-5	CASSLVGTVRQYF	TGTGCCAGCAGCTTGGTAGGGACAGTACGGCAGTACTTC
TRBV20-1	many	-	TRBJ1-5	CSARQSNQPQHF	TGCAGTGCTAGACAGAGCAATCAGCCCCAGCATTTT
TRBV5-1	-	-	TRBJ1-2	CASSLEGGSPYNYGYTF	TGCGCCAGCAGCTTGGAGGGGGGGAGTCCGTACAACTATGGCTACACCTTC
TRBV5-1	-	-	TRBJ1-2	CASSLDLPGYYGYTF	TGCGCCAGCAGCTTGGATTTGCCAGGCTACTATGGCTACACCTTC
TRBV10-2	-	-	TRBJ1-1	CASSPKQGTEAFF	TGTGCCAGCTCGCCAAAGCAGGGCACTGAAGCTTTCTTT
TRBV10-2	many	-	TRBJ1-1	CASSERTGGRDEAFF	TGCGCCAGCAGTGAGAGAACGGGGGGTAGGGATGAAGCTTTCTTT
TRBV7-2	many	-	TRBJ2-5	CASSLIGGRGETQYF	TGTGCCAGCAGCTTAATCGGGGGGCGAGGGGAGACCCAGTACTTC
TRBV5-6	-	-	TRBJ1-4	CASSPRDEKLFF	TGTGCCAGCAGCCCCCGGGATGAAAAACTGTTTTTT
TRBV28	-	-	TRBJ1-2	CAISTGTNYGYTF	TGTGCCATCAGCACAGGGACTAACTATGGCTACACCTTC
TRBV9	many	-	TRBJ1-5	CASSRGDTNQPQHF	TGTGCCAGCAGCCGTGGGGACACCAATCAGCCCCAGCATTTT
TRBV9	-	-	TRBJ2-7	CASSVAADSSYEQYF	TGTGCCAGCAGCGTAGCGGCTGATAGCTCCTACGAGCAGTACTTC
TRBV19	-	TRBD1	TRBJ1-1	CATGDRADTEAFF	TGTGCCACCGGGGACAGGGCCGACACTGAAGCTTTCTTT
TRBV12-3/TRBV12-4	few	TRBD1	TRBJ1-3	CASSLQQGQLSGNTIYF	TGTGCCAGCAGTTTACAACAGGGACAGCTCTCTGGAAACACCATATATTTT
TRBV9	few	TRBD1	TRBJ1-3	CASSRDRVTGNTIYF	TGTGCCAGCAGCCGAGACAGGGTAACCGGAAACACCATATATTTT
TRBV10-3	-	-	TRBJ1-6	CAISGQINSPLHF	TGTGCCATCAGTGGGCAGATCAATTCACCCCTCCACTTT
TRBV6-5	-	TRBD1	TRBJ1-6	CASSSHRTGYNSPLHF	TGTGCCAGCAGTTCACATAGGACAGGATATAATTCACCCCTCCACTTT
TRBV19	many	TRBD1	TRBJ1-2	CATALRRDRGNGYTF	TGTGCCACCGCGCTCCGCCGGGACAGGGGTAATGGCTACACCTTC